The 29 T cell receptor beta chains listed next were all sequenced from one sample in a study of blood T cell repertoires in COVID-19. Measured with immunoSEQ multiplex PCR; TCRdb has only the in-frame clones, and not every one. The sample shows 300,000 to 450,000 clones, 85% to 90% of them seen only once. What was sequenced was PBMCs or T cells enriched from blood (not recorded which). The receptors shown here come from a man between 18 and 29 years old who had recovered from COVID-19.

The chain recombines TRBV5-6 with TRBJ1-1; possible D gene TRBD1, 6 bases. V was cut by 4 bases and J by 3 bases, with 19 bases left in between. The germline gives CDR1 SGHDT, CDR2 YYEEEE. The CDR3 spans 16 residues. CDR3 nucleotide sequence: TGTGCCAGCAGCATTGGGAACAGGGTATTGGACACTGAAGCTTTCTTT. As protein: CASSIGNRVLDTEAFF.

The V call is TRBV5-1, the J call TRBJ1-1; tentative D call: TRBD1 (5 bases). The CDR3 is 14 amino acids. V was pared by 1 base and J by 5 bases, with 12 bases between. Per germline, CDR1 SGHRS and CDR2 YFSETQ. The CDR3 spells CASSLWGDGTEAFF. The CDR3 DNA follows: TGCGCCAGCAGCTTGTGGGGGGACGGTACTGAAGCTTTCTTT. Supplemented by reference TRBV5-1 and TRBJ1-1, the full variable domain reads KAGVTQTPRYLIKTRGQQVTLSCSPISGHRSVSWYQQTPGQGLQFLFEYFSETQRNKGNFPGRFSGRQFSNSRSEMNVSTLELGDSALYLCASSLWGDGTEAFFGQGTRLTVV.

This chain links TRBV27 with TRBJ2-7, with D possibly matching TRBD2 (6 bases). V was shortened by 4 bases and J by 5 bases, with 12 bases between the two germline ends. The CDR3 is made up of 13 amino acids. Germline assignment: CDR1 MNHEY and CDR2 SMNVEV (reference sequence). CDR3 protein: CASSSTTRHEQYF. The CDR3 bases are TGTGCCAGCAGTTCCACGACTAGGCACGAGCAGTACTTC.

In its sample, this clone was seen a few times. The V gene is TRBV7-9, the J gene TRBJ1-5, with 8 positions matching TRBD1. Germline V gives CDR1 SEHNR, CDR2 FQNEAQ (reference sequence). The CDR3 loop spans 15 amino acids. Trimming at V came to 6 bases and at J to 6 bases, leaving 10 bases not matched to a gene. CDR3 sequence (DNA): TGTGCCAGCAGTTACAGCGGACAGGGCGGTCAGCCCCAGCATTTT. This encodes CASSYSGQGGQPQHF. Together with reference TRBV7-9 and TRBJ1-5, the CDR3 gives the full variable domain: DTGVSQNPRHKITKRGQNVTFRCDPISEHNRLYWYRQTLGQGPEFLTYFQNEAQLEKSRLLSDRFSAERPKGSFSTLEIQRTEQGDSAMYLCASSYSGQGGQPQHFGDGTRLSIL.

This chain joins TRBV5-6 and TRBJ1-2; no reliable D call. The CDR3 covers 15 residues. Germline V gene sequence: CDR1 SGHDT, CDR2 YYEEEE. Trimming took 1 base from V and 2 from J, leaving 12 bases between them. CDR3 nucleotide sequence: TGTGCCAGCAGCTTGATAGGGCGCGGGAACTATGGCTACACCTTC. Amino acid sequence: CASSLIGRGNYGYTF.

The chain links TRBV14 to TRBJ2-6; D gene unclear. There are 13 residues in the CDR3. V lost 3 bases and J 3 bases, leaving 3 bases between the germline ends. From germline, CDR1 is SGHDN and CDR2 FVKESK. The CDR3 nucleotides read TGTGCCAGCAGCCAGAGTGGGGCCAACGTCCTGACTTTC. As protein: CASSQSGANVLTF.

The chain combines TRBV11-2 with TRBJ2-2, with a tentative D call TRBD1 (6 bases). The length of the CDR3 is 13 residues. Trimming stripped 3 bases from V and 10 bases from J, with 12 bases between. From germline, CDR1 is SGHAT and CDR2 FQNNGV. In DNA, the CDR3 is TGTGCCAGCAGCTTGGCAGGGGCGCCGGAGCTGTTTTTT. It yields the protein CASSLAGAPELFF.

V is TRBV5-3 and J is TRBJ2-5; TRBD2 is a possible D gene (5 bases). TRBV5-3 is noted as an ORF with a role that remains uncertain. Trimming removed 3 bases from V and 3 bases from J, with 12 bases in between. The CDR3 runs 14 residues. The CDR3 reads CARSSGLGEETQYF. CDR3 in DNA: TGTGCCAGAAGCTCCGGACTTGGTGAAGAGACCCAGTACTTC.

The CDR3 nucleotides are TGTGCCAGCAGCCAACCAGGGACAGCCGTAGTTACCGGGGAGCTGTTTTTT. As protein: CASSQPGTAVVTGELFF. V is TRBV3-1 (or the pseudogene TRBV3-2) and J is TRBJ2-2; 7 nucleotides match TRBD1. V lost 2 bases, J lost 5 bases, and 11 bases stayed unmatched. CDR3 length: 17 residues. The germline V gene encodes CDR1 LGHDT and CDR2 YNNKEL (reference sequence).

This chain joins TRBV24-1 and TRBJ2-1, with D perhaps TRBD1 (6 bases). Germline lookup yields CDR1 KGHDR and CDR2 SFDVKD. This CDR3 is 15 amino acids long. V lost 4 bases and J lost 9, with 18 bases in between. CDR3 in amino acids: CATSDPSRRGTEQFF. The CDR3 DNA is TGTGCCACCAGTGACCCCAGCCGCAGGGGAACTGAGCAGTTCTTC.

V is TRBV21-1 and J is TRBJ2-3; TRBD1 reflects the table's D call only, with no check against the DNA. TRBV21-1 is labeled a pseudogene. The CDR3 is 16 amino acids. The CDR3 DNA is TGTGCCAGCAGCTTTCTACGGGACAGGGACACAGATACGCAGTATTTT. Translation: CASSFLRDRDTDTQYF.

This clone was recorded only once. The V gene is TRBV28, the J gene TRBJ1-2; a weak D match, TRBD1 (6 bases). V was cut by 1 base and J by 7 bases, with 13 bases left in between. The CDR3 is made up of 14 amino acids. The germline gives CDR1 MDHEN, CDR2 SYDVKM. In DNA form, the CDR3 reads TGTGCCAGCAGTTTATTCGGGGGGCGGGTTGGCTACACCTTC. Its translation is CASSLFGGRVGYTF.

The chain couples TRBV7-9 to TRBJ2-3; a weak D match, TRBD1 (6 bases). Germline V gene sequence: CDR1 SEHNR, CDR2 FQNEAQ (reference sequence). V lost 2 bases and J 5 bases, leaving 14 bases between the germline ends. This CDR3 comprises 15 residues. The CDR3 spells CASSLLGATGDTQYF. CDR3 nucleotide sequence: TGTGCCAGCAGCTTACTGGGGGCGACGGGAGATACGCAGTATTTT.

This chain joins TRBV2 and TRBJ1-1; possibly TRBD1 for D (5 bases). The V end lost 3 bases, the J end lost 0 bases, and 8 bases lay between the germline ends. The germline V gene encodes CDR1 SNHLY and CDR2 FYNNEI. This CDR3 spans 14 amino acids. The CDR3 bases are TGTGCCAGCAGTGAGCTAGGGGTGAACACTGAAGCTTTCTTT. Translated, it gives CASSELGVNTEAFF.

This clone was seen a single time. The V gene is TRBV18, the J gene TRBJ1-1; D is unclear. V shed 0 bases and J shed 3 bases, with 8 bases lying between them. Germline CDR1 is KGHSH and CDR2 is LQKENI. The CDR3 is 14 residues long. Here the CDR3 reads CASSPPDIYTEAFF. In DNA, the CDR3 is TGTGCCAGCTCACCACCCGACATATACACTGAAGCTTTCTTT. The entire variable domain, with the rest obtained from reference TRBV18 and TRBJ1-1, is as follows: NAGVMQNPRHLVRRRGQEARLRCSPMKGHSHVYWYRQLPEEGLKFMVYLQKENIIDESGMPKERFSAEFPKEGPSILRIQQVVRGDSAAYFCASSPPDIYTEAFFGQGTRLTVV.

The rearrangement uses TRBV5-4 and TRBJ2-3, with TRBD2 matching over 8 bases. CDR3 length: 15 amino acids. Looked up from germline, CDR1 is SGHNT and CDR2 is YYREEE (reference sequence). V shed 1 base, J shed 2 bases, and the junction held 3 bases outside the gene matches. The CDR3, as DNA: TGTGCCAGCAGCTTGAGTAGCGGGATCACAGATACGCAGTATTTT. Translating gives CASSLSSGITDTQYF. Drawing the rest from reference TRBV5-4 and TRBJ2-3, the complete variable domain is ETGVTQSPTHLIKTRGQQVTLRCSSQSGHNTVSWYQQALGQGPQFIFQYYREEENGRGNFPPRFSGLQFPNYSSELNVNALELDDSALYLCASSLSSGITDTQYFGPGTRLTVL.

The gene calls are TRBV3-1 (or the pseudogene TRBV3-2) and TRBJ2-3; 11 bases map to TRBD2. CDR3 length equals 16 residues. Germline lookup yields CDR1 LGHDT and CDR2 YNNKEL (reference sequence). The V gene end was trimmed by 0 bases and the J gene end by 3 bases; junction bases not matched to a gene: 2. In nucleotides, the CDR3 is TGTGCCAGCAGCCAAGATAGCGGGGGGGCGACAGATACGCAGTATTTT. It encodes CASSQDSGGATDTQYF.

The genes are TRBV10-2 and TRBJ1-1, with D unclear. Germline V lookup: CDR1 WSHSY, CDR2 SAAADI. This CDR3 comprises 14 residues. The germline V and J ends were trimmed by 1 base and 1 base, with 7 bases remaining between them. In DNA form, the CDR3 reads TGCGCCAGCAGTGAGTATCCGGGGAACACTGAAGCTTTCTTT. Translated: CASSEYPGNTEAFF.

With respect to this clone: One junction end does not reproduce the germline sequence, and a read error may be involved. The chain carries TRBV7-9 and TRBJ2-7; 10 bases agree with TRBD1. Germline assignment: CDR1 SEHNR and CDR2 FQNEAQ (reference sequence). The CDR3 contains 14 residues. The CDR3 here is CASSLEPGQGRLDF. CDR3 DNA: TGTGCCAGCAGCTTAGAACCGGGACAGGGGCGATTGGACTTC.

The chain couples TRBV6-2 or TRBV6-3 to TRBJ1-6; no firm D call. The CDR3 length is 13 residues. Trimming pared 6 bases from V and 5 bases from J, leaving 8 bases between. Germline CDR1 MNHEY, CDR2 SVGEGT. As DNA, the CDR3 is TGTGCCAGCAGCCCGAGGCATAATTCACCCCTCCACTTT. This codes for CASSPRHNSPLHF.

This chain joins TRBV27 and TRBJ2-7; maybe TRBD1 (6 bases). Per the germline V gene, CDR1 is MNHEY and CDR2 is SMNVEV (reference sequence). Trimming took 6 bases from V and 4 from J, leaving 16 bases between them. The CDR3 contains 14 residues. This CDR3 reads CASSYDPGVYEQYF. The CDR3 nucleotides are TGTGCCAGCAGCTACGACCCAGGGGTATACGAGCAGTACTTC.

The rearrangement uses TRBV6-5 and TRBJ2-6; D might be TRBD1 (6 bases). Germline V gene data show CDR1 as MNHEY and CDR2 as SVGAGI. The CDR3 has 15 amino acids. V lost 7 bases and J lost 0, with 10 bases in between. CDR3 sequence reads: CASNGQRSGANVLTF. For the CDR3, the DNA is TGTGCCAGCAACGGACAGCGCTCTGGGGCCAACGTCCTGACTTTC.

The rearrangement joins TRBV4-2 to TRBJ1-3; weak D call: TRBD1 (5 bases). The CDR3 totals 16 residues. V was trimmed by 4 bases and J by 4 bases, leaving 17 bases between them. CDR1 is LGHNA and CDR2 is YNFKEQ in the germline V gene. The CDR3: CASSPAPGLRGNTIYF. The CDR3 DNA follows: TGTGCCAGCAGCCCGGCGCCAGGGCTAAGAGGAAACACCATATATTTT.

The V gene is TRBV19, the J gene TRBJ1-6, with D possibly TRBD1 on 5 matching bases. CDR1 and CDR2 from the germline V gene are LNHDA and SQIVND (reference sequence). V lost 5 bases and J lost 4, with 12 bases in between. The CDR3 loop spans 15 amino acids. This CDR3 is CASSGGTLYNSPLHF. The CDR3 region has the DNA TGTGCCAGTAGTGGCGGGACCCTGTATAATTCACCCCTCCACTTT.

This clone turned up a few times. This rearrangement joins TRBV7-6 to TRBJ1-2; 10 positions match TRBD1. The trim removed 5 bases at V and 0 bases at J, leaving 12 bases unmatched. Germline CDR1 reads SGHVS; CDR2 reads FNYEAQ. The CDR3 has 18 amino acids. As DNA, the CDR3 is TGTGCCAGCAGCCGACCCGCCGGGACAGGGGACGCTAACTATGGCTACACCTTC. Protein sequence: CASSRPAGTGDANYGYTF.

V is TRBV7-8 and J is TRBJ2-7; D is perhaps TRBD2 (7 bases). Germline loops: CDR1 SGHVS, CDR2 FQNEAQ. CDR3 length: 13 amino acids. V was shortened by 5 bases and J by 6 bases, with 14 bases between the two germline ends. CDR3 loop: CASSSRGAVEQYF. CDR3 coding DNA: TGTGCCAGCAGCAGCCGGGGGGCCGTCGAGCAGTACTTC.

The rearrangement uses TRBV2 and TRBJ1-3; possibly TRBD1 for D (6 bases). CDR3 length: 14 residues. The V gene's germline CDR1 is SNHLY and CDR2 FYNNEI. V was shortened by 6 bases and J by 0 bases, with 9 bases between the two germline ends. Here the CDR3 DNA reads TGTGCCAGCAGGGACAGTGTCTCTGGAAACACCATATATTTT. Protein sequence: CASRDSVSGNTIYF.

The chain joins TRBV28 to TRBJ1-5; no reliable D call. Looked up from germline, CDR1 is MDHEN and CDR2 is SYDVKM. Trimming removed 0 bases at V and 0 bases at J, with 12 bases between. The CDR3 sequence is 17 residues long. The CDR3 loop is CASSLWVRPASNQPQHF. DNA of the CDR3: TGTGCCAGCAGTTTATGGGTCAGGCCAGCTAGCAATCAGCCCCAGCATTTT. The full variable domain, in which reference TRBV28 and TRBJ1-5 provide the parts outside the CDR3, is DVKVTQSSRYLVKRTGEKVFLECVQDMDHENMFWYRQDPGLGLRLIYFSYDVKMKEKGDIPEGYSVSREKKERFSLILESASTNQTSMYLCASSLWVRPASNQPQHFGDGTRLSIL.

V gene TRBV6-2 or TRBV6-3 combines with J gene TRBJ1-3; D unresolved. V lost 4 bases to trimming and J lost 0 bases, with 10 bases between them. Per germline, CDR1 MNHEY and CDR2 SVGEGT. The CDR3 is made up of 15 amino acids. The CDR3 sequence is CASSSDTSSGNTIYF. In nucleotides, the CDR3 is TGTGCCAGCAGTTCTGACACGAGCTCTGGAAACACCATATATTTT.